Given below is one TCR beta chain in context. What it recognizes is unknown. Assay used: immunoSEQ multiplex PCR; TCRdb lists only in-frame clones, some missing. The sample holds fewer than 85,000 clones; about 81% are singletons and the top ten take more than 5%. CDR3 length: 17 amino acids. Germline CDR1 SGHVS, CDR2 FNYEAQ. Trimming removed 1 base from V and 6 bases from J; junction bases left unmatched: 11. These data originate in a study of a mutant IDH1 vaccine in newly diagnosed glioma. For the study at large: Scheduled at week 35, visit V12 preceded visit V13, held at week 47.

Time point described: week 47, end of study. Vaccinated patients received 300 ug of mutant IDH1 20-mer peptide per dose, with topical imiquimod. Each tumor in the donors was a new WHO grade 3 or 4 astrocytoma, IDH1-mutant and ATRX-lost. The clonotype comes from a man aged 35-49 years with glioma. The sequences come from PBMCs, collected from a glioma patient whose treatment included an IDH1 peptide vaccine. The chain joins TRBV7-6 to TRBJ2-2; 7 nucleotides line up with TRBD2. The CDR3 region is CASSLDGGSLGAGELFF. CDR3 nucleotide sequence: TGTGCCAGCAGCTTAGACGGCGGGAGTCTCGGTGCCGGGGAGCTGTTTTTT.